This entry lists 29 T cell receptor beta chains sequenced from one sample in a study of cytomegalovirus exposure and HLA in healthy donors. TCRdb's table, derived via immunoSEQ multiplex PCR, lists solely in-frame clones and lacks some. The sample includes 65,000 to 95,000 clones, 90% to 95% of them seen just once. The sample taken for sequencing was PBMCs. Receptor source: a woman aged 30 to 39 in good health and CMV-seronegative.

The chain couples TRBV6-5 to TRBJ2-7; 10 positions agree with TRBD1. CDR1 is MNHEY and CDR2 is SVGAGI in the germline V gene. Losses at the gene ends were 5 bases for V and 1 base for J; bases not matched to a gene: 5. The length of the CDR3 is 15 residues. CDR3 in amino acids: CASSPDRGSSYEQYF. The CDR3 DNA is TGTGCCAGCAGTCCGGACAGGGGGTCGTCCTACGAGCAGTACTTC.

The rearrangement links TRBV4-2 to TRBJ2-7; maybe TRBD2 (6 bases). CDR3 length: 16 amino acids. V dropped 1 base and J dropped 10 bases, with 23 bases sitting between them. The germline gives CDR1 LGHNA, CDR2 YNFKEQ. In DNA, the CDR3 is TGTGCCAGCAGCCAAGCCCTCACAGGCCTCCGGAGGGAACAGTACTTC. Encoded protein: CASSQALTGLRREQYF.

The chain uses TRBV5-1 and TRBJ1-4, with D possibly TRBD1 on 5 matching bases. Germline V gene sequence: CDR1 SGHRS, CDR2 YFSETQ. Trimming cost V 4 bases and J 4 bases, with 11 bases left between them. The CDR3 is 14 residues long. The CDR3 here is CASSHGRGNEKLFF. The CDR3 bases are TGCGCCAGCAGCCACGGGAGGGGTAATGAAAAACTGTTTTTT. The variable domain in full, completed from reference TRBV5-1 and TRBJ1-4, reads KAGVTQTPRYLIKTRGQQVTLSCSPISGHRSVSWYQQTPGQGLQFLFEYFSETQRNKGNFPGRFSGRQFSNSRSEMNVSTLELGDSALYLCASSHGRGNEKLFFGSGTQLSVL.

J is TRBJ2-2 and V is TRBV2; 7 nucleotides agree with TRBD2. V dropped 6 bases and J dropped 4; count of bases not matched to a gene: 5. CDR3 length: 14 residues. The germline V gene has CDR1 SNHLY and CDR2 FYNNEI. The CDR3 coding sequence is TGTGCCAGCAGCCCGGGGGGTGGCACCGGGGAGCTGTTTTTT. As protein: CASSPGGGTGELFF.

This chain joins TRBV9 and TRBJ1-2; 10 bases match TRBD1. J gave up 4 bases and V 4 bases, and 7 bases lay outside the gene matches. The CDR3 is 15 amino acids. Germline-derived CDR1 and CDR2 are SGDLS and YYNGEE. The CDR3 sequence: CASSTDRGHRYGYTF. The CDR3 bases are TGTGCCAGCAGCACAGACAGGGGGCATCGCTATGGCTACACCTTC.

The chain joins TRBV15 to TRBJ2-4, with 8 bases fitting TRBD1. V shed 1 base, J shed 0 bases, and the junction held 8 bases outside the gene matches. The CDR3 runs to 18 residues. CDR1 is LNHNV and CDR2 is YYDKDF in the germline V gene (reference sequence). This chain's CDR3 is CATSRGNRGVKAKNIQYF. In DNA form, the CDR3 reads TGTGCCACCAGCAGAGGGAACAGGGGGGTGAAAGCCAAAAACATTCAGTACTTC.

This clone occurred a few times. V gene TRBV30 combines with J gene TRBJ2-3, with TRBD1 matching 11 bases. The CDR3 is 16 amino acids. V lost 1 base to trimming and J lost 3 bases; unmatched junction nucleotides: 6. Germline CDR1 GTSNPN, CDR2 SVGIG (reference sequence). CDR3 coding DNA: TGTGCCTGGAGTGGTATTGGGGACAGGGGGACAGATACGCAGTATTTT. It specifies CAWSGIGDRGTDTQYF.

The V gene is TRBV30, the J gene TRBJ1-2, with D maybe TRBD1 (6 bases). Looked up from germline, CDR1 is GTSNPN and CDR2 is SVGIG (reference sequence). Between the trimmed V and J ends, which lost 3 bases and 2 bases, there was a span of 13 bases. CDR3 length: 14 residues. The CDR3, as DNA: TGTGCCTGGAGACGGACAGAAATAAACTATGGCTACACCTTC. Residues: CAWRRTEINYGYTF. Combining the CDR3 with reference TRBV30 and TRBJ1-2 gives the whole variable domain SQTIHQWPATLVQPVGSPLSLECTVEGTSNPNLYWYRQAAGRGLQLLFYSVGIGQISSEVPQNLSASRPQDRQFILSSKKLLLSDSGFYLCAWRRTEINYGYTFGSGTRLTVV.

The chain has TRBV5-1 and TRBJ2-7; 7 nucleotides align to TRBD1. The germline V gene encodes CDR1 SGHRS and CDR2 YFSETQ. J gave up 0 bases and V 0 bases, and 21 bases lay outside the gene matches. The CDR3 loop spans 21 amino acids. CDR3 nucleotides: TGCGCCAGCAGCTTGGAACTGAAAACGCAGGGGGTGACGCCAAGCTCCTACGAGCAGTACTTC. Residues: CASSLELKTQGVTPSSYEQYF.

CDR3 region: CASSPRDTGELFF. CDR3 DNA: TGTGCCAGCTCACCACGAGACACCGGGGAGCTGTTTTTT. The chain joins TRBV18 to TRBJ2-2; D remains ambiguous. The length of the CDR3 is 13 residues. Trimming took off 1 base at V and 3 bases at J, with 3 bases between the two ends. The germline V gene has CDR1 KGHSH and CDR2 LQKENI.

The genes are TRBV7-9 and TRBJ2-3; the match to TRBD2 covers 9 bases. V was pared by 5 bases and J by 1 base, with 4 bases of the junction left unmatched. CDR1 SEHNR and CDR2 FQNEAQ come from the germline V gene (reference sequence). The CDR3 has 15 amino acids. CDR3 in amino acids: CASSLSSGGTDTQYF. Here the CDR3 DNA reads TGTGCCAGCAGCCTTTCTAGCGGGGGCACAGATACGCAGTATTTT.

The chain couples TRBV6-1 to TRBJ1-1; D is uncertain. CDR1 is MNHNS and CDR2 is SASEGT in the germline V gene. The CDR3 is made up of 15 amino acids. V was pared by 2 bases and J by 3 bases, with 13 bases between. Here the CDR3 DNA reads TGTGCCAGCAGTGAAAAGAGTACAGCCTACACTGAAGCTTTCTTT. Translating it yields CASSEKSTAYTEAFF.

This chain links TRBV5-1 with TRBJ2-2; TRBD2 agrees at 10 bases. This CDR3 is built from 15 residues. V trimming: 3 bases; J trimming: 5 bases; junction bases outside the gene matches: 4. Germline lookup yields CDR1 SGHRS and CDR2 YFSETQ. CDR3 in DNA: TGCGCCAGCAGCTCGTGGACTAGCGGTACCGGGGAGCTGTTTTTT. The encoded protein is CASSSWTSGTGELFF. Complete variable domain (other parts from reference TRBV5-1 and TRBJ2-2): KAGVTQTPRYLIKTRGQQVTLSCSPISGHRSVSWYQQTPGQGLQFLFEYFSETQRNKGNFPGRFSGRQFSNSRSEMNVSTLELGDSALYLCASSSWTSGTGELFFGEGSRLTVL.

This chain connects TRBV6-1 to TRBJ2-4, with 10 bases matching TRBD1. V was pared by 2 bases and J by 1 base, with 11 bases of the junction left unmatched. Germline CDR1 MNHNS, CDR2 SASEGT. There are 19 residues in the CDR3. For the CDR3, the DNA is TGTGCCAGCAGTGAAAACCGGGACAGGGGTGAGGGGGCCAAAAACATTCAGTACTTC. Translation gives CASSENRDRGEGAKNIQYF.

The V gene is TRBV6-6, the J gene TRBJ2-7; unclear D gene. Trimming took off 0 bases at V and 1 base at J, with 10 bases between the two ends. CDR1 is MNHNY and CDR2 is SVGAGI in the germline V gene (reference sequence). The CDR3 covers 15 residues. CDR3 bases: TGTGCCAGCAGTTACTCTCCACGAGGATCCTACGAGCAGTACTTC. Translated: CASSYSPRGSYEQYF.

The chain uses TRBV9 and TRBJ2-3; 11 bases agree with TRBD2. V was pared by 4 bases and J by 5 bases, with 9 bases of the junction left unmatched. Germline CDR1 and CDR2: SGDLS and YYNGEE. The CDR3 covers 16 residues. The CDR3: CASSPRLAGGKDTQYF. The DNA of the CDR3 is TGTGCCAGCAGCCCCCGGCTAGCGGGGGGAAAAGATACGCAGTATTTT.

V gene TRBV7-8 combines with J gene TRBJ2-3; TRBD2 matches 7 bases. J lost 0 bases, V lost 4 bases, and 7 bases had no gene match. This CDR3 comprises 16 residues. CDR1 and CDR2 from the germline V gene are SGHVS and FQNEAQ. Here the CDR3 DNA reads TGTGCCAGCAGCTCCGTGGGGGGGAAAAGCACAGATACGCAGTATTTT. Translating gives CASSSVGGKSTDTQYF. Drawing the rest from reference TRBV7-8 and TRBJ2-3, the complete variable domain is GAGVSQSPRYKVAKRGQDVALRCDPISGHVSLFWYQQALGQGPEFLTYFQNEAQLDKSGLPSDRFFAERPEGSVSTLKIQRTQQEDSAVYLCASSSVGGKSTDTQYFGPGTRLTVL.

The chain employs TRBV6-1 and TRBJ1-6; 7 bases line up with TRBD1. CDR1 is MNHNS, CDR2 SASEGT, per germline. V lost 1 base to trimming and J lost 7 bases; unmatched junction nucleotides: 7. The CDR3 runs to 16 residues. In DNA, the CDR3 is TGTGCCAGCAGTGAAGGGTTAGGGGGCTCGAATTCACCCCTCCACTTT. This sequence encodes CASSEGLGGSNSPLHF.

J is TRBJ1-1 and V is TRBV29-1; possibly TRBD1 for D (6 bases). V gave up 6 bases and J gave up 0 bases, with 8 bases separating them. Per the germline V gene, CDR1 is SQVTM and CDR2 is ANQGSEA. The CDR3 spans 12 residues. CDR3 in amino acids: CSVGHLNTEAFF. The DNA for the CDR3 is TGCAGCGTGGGACATCTGAACACTGAAGCTTTCTTT. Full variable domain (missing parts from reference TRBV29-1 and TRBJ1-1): SAVISQKPSRDICQRGTSLTIQCQVDSQVTMMFWYRQQPGQSLTLIATANQGSEATYESGFVIDKFPISRPNLTFSTLTVSNMSPEDSSIYLCSVGHLNTEAFFGQGTRLTVV.

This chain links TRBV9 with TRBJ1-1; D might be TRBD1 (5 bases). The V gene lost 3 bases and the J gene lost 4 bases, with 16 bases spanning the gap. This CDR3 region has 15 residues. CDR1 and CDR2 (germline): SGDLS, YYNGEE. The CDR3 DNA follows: TGTGCCAGCAGCGCGGCAGGGCTTAAGAGCACTGAAGCTTTCTTT. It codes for CASSAAGLKSTEAFF.

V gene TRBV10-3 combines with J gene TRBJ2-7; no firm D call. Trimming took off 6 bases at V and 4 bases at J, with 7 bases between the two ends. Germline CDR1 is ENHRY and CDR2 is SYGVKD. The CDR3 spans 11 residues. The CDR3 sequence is CAIRNSYEQYF. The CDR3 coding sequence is TGTGCCATCAGGAACAGTTACGAGCAGTACTTC.

The CDR3 DNA is TGTGCCAGCGGCCCTTGGGGGCAGGGGCAGTTCTTC. The encoded protein is CASGPWGQGQFF. The chain is built from TRBV27 and TRBJ2-1; possible D gene TRBD1, 6 bases. The CDR3 sequence is 12 residues long. CDR1 is MNHEY and CDR2 is SMNVEV in the germline V gene (reference sequence). Trimming shortened V by 8 bases and J by 12 bases, and 17 bases separated the two germline ends.

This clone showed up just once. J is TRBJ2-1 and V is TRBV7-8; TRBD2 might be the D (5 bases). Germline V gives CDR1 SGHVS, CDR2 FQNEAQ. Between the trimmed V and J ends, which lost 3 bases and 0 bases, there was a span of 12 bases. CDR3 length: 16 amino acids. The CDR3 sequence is CASSFDYVSSYNEQFF. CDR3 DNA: TGTGCCAGCAGCTTCGACTACGTGAGCTCCTACAATGAGCAGTTCTTC.

The CDR3 spells CASSFSDRVDEQYF. The CDR3 nucleotides read TGCGCCAGCAGCTTCTCAGACAGGGTTGACGAGCAGTACTTC. The gene calls are TRBV5-1 and TRBJ2-7; TRBD1 matches at 7 bases. The CDR3 loop spans 14 amino acids. The germline gives CDR1 SGHRS, CDR2 YFSETQ. After removal of 2 bases from V and 5 bases from J, the junction contained 7 bases not matched to a gene. The full variable domain, with the rest looked up from reference TRBV5-1 and TRBJ2-7, is KAGVTQTPRYLIKTRGQQVTLSCSPISGHRSVSWYQQTPGQGLQFLFEYFSETQRNKGNFPGRFSGRQFSNSRSEMNVSTLELGDSALYLCASSFSDRVDEQYFGPGTRLTVT.

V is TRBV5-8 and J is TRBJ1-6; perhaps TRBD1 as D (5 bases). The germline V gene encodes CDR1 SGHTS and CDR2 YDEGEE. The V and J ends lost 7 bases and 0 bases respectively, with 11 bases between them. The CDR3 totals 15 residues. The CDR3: CASSARASYNSPLHF. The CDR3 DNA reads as TGTGCCAGCTCCGCCAGGGCCTCCTATAATTCACCCCTCCACTTT.

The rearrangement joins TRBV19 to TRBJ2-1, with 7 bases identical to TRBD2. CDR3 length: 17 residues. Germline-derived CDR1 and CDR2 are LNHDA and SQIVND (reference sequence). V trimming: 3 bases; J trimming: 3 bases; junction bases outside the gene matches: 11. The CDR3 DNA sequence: TGTGCCAGTAGTATGAGTCGGGGAGGGTCGGGCTACAATGAGCAGTTCTTC. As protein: CASSMSRGGSGYNEQFF.

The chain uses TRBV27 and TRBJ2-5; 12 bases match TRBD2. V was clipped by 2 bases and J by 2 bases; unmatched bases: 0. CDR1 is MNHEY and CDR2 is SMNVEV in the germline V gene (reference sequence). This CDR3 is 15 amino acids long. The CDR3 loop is CASSLGTSGQETQYF. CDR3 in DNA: TGTGCCAGCAGTTTAGGGACTAGCGGGCAAGAGACCCAGTACTTC.

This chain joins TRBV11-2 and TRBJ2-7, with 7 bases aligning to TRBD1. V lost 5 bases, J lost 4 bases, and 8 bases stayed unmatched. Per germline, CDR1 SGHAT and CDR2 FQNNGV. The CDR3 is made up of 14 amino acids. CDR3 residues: CASSDGDSIYEQYF. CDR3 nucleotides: TGTGCCAGCAGCGACGGGGACAGCATATACGAGCAGTACTTC.

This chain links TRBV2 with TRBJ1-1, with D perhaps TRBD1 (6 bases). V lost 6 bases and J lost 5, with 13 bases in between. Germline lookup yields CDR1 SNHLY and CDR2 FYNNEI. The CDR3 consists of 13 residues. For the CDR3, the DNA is TGTGCCAGCAGGGGGGCGGGAGGAACTGAAGCTTTCTTT. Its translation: CASRGAGGTEAFF.